This T cell receptor (beta chain) was retrieved from a study of B cell selection in AIRE deficiency. Using immunoSEQ multiplex PCR, the repertoire was profiled, and TCRdb retains in-frame clones only, with some absent. The sample holds roughly 25,000 clones; around 97% are singletons and the top ten take less than 0.25%. The study's findings and limits: Shared Treg sequences were biased toward short CDR3s with few non-templated nucleotide insertions. Only about 9% of a few thousand shared Treg sequences were patient-specific; roughly 30% healthy-specific.

The CDR3 is 13 residues long. The ends were cut back, 1 base at V and 9 bases at J, with 12 bases in the middle. The germline V gene has CDR1 LNHDA and CDR2 SQIVND (reference sequence). As for this clone: Its specificity is not known.

The sorted conventional CD4 T cells were gated as CD4+CD127+. This chain connects TRBV19 to TRBJ2-5; D unresolved. This receptor was obtained from a human donor with AIRE deficiency. Specimen: conventional CD4+ T cells sorted from PBMCs. As DNA, the CDR3 is TGTGCCAGTAGTATAGGAGGAGCCCTGGCCCAGTACTTC. Translating gives CASSIGGALAQYF.